This T cell receptor (beta chain) was observed in a study of blood T cell repertoires in COVID-19. Study as a whole: Spain, Italy and the United States supplied samples that represented acute and convalescent COVID-19. PBMCs, B-cell-depleted T cells, or T cells were the source of the cDNA or gDNA that made up the material.

Original handling: Amplification of reference gene primers provided the estimated nucleated cell counts. Sequenced by immunoSEQ multiplex PCR; TCRdb stores in-frame clones only, minus some. The DNA gave D and trimming, while V, J and clone size come from that table. The sample shows more than 100,000 clones, 87% of them seen only once. The V and J ends lost 4 bases and 4 bases respectively, with 15 bases between them. This CDR3 has 14 residues. The germline V gene has CDR1 SGHKS and CDR2 YYEKEE (reference sequence). The source material was peripheral blood. This clonotype was sampled from a woman in her 70s with acute or convalescent COVID-19. J is TRBJ2-7 and V is TRBV5-5, with unresolved D. The chain's CDR3 is CASSPPSGRYEQYF. The DNA of the CDR3 is TGTGCCAGCAGCCCCCCTTCCGGTCGGTACGAGCAGTACTTC. Looking up the rest from reference TRBV5-5 and TRBJ2-7 gives the full variable domain: DAGVTQSPTHLIKTRGQQVTLRCSPISGHKSVSWYQQVLGQGPQFIFQYYEKEERGRGNFPDRFSARQFPNYSSELNVNALLLGDSALYLCASSPPSGRYEQYFGPGTRLTVT.